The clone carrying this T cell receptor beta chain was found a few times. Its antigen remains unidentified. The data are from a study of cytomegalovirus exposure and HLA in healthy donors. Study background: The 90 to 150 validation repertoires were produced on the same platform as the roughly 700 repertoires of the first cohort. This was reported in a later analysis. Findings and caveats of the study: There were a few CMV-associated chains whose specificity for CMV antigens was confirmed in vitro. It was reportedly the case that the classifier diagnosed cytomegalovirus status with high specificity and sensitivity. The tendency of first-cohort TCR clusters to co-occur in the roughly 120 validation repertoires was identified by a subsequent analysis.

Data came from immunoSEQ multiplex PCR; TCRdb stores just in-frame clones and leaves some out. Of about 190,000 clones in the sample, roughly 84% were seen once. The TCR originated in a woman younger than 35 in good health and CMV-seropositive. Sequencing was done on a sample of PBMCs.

The CDR3 loop is CASRQGNSPLHF. CDR3 nucleotides: TGTGCCAGCCGGCAGGGGAATTCACCCCTCCACTTT. V usage is TRBV28 and J usage is TRBJ1-6; TRBD1 is a possible D gene (6 bases). The CDR3 contains 12 residues. CDR1 and CDR2 (germline): MDHEN, SYDVKM. The germline V and J ends were trimmed by 8 bases and 7 bases, with 9 bases remaining between them.